This T cell receptor (beta chain) comes out of a study of human T cells and chemical hapten exposure. CDR1 is MNHEY, CDR2 SVGAGI, per germline. The CDR3 runs 15 residues. After removal of 6 bases from V and 8 bases from J, the junction contained 10 bases not matched to a gene. Time point indicated: pre-sensitization, week 0. Treatment meaning: therapeutic diphenylcyclopropenone sensitization with weekly scalp DPC. TCRdb reprocessed the RACE reads with MiXCR, giving one entry per CDR3 protein. This table holds about 120,000 distinct CDR3 sequences, roughly 14% found once. The sequences come from whole blood, collected in connection with sensitization to the hapten diphenylcyclopropenone (DPC). The source is a woman between 18 and 30 years old with alopecia areata. Some clones in this sample may be carry-over from other donors' samples. The chain recombines TRBV6-5 with TRBJ1-4; 9 nucleotides match TRBD1. The CDR3 loop reads CASRSPGQGREKLFF. The CDR3 coding sequence is TGTGCCAGCAGATCCCCGGGACAGGGCCGGGAAAAACTGTTTTTT.